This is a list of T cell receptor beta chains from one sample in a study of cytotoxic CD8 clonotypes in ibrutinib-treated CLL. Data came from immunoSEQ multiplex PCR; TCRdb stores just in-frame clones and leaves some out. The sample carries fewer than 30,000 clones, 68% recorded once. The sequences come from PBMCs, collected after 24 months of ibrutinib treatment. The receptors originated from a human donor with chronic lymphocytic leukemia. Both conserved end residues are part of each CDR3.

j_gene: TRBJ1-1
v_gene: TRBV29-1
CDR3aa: CSVARDRVTEAFF

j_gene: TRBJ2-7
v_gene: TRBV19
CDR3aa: CASSIGQGYSYEQYF

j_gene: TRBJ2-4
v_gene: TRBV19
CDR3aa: CASSTRDSENIQYF

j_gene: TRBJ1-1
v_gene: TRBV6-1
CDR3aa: CASSEERLPYTEAFF

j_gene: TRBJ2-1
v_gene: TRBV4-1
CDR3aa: CASSQALAVNEQFF

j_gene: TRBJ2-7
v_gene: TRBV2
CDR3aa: CASTPSETGTYEQYF

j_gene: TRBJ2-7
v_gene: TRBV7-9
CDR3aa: CASSPGTGISYEQYF

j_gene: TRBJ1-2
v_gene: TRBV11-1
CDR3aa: CASSPEGQTVPYGYTF

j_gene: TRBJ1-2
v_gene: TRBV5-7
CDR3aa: CASSLALLDRSYGYTF

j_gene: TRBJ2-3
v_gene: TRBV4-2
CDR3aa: CAVQPSGGTDTQYF

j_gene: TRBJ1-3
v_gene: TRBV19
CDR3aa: CASISSSGNTIYF

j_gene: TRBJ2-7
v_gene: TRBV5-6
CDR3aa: CASSLQGAYYEQYF

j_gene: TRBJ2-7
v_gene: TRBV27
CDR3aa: CASSLQFYEQYF

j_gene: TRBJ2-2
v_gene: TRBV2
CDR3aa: CASSEQGAPGELFF

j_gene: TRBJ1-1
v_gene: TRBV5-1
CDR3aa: CASSKDRNTEAFF

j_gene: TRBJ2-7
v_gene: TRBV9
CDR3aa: CASSTTGGGYEQYF

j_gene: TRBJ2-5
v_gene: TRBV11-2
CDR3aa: CASSFSDLVETQYF

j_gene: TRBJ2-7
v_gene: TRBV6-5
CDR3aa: CASSYCRVCYEQYF

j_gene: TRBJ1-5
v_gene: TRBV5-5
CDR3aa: CASSWEGQDMTQHF

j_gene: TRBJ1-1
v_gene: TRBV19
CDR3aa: CASRGGISGGQGRETEAFF

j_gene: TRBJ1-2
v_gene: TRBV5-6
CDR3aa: CASSPGQLWGYGYTF

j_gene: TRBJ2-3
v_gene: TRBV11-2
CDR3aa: CASSLDPRPTDTQYF

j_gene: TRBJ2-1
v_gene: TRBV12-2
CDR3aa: CASPLGQLAYNEQFF

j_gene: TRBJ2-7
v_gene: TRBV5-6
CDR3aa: CASSLANRTAFYEQYF

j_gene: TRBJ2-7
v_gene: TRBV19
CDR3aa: CASSPDRVEQYF

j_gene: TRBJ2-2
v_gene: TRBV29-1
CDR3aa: CSVGAGELFF

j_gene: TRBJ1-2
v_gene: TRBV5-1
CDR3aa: CASSYDSNYGYTF

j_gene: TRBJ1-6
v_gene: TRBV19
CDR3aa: CASRQGNSPLHF

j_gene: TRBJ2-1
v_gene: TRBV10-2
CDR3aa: CASSESTGVTETFGNEQFF

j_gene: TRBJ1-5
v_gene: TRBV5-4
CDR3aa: CASTLMGGGQPQHF

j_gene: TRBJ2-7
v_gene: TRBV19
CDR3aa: CASSHGGSYEQYF

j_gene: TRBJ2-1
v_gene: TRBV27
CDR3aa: CASSPGRFNEQFF

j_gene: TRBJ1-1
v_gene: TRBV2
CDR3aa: CASSEQGRDEWDTEAFF

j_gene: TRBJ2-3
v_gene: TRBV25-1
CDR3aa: CASTPASGGGSDTQYF

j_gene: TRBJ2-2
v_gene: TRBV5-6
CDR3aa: CASSLGGNTGELFF

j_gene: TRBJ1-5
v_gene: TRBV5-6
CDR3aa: CASSLAQRPYSNQPQHF

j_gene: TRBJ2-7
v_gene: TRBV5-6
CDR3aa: CASSVGTRYEQYF

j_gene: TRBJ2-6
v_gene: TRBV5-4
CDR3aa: CASSFWANVLTF

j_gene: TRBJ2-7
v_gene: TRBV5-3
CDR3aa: CARSLVRGLYEQYF

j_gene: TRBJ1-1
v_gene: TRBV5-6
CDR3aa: CASSPVMGGMNTEAFF

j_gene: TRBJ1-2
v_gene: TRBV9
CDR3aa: CASSVGDRGLGYTF

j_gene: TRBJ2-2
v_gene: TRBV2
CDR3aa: CASSWLANTGELFF

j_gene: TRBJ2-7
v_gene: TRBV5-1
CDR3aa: CASSALPGQANYEQYF

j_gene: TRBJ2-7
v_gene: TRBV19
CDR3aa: CASSARLAGPYEQYF

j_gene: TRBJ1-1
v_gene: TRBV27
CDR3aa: CASSLIGGTEAFF

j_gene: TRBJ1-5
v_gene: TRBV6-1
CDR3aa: CASSVSGGNQPQHF

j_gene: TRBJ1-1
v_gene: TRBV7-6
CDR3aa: CASSLQDGVNTEAFF

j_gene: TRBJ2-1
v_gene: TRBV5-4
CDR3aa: CASSLEVGVQFF

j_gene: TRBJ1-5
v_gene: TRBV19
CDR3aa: CASSRQGFNQPQHF